The 22 T cell receptor beta chains below were found in one sample sequenced in a study of blood T cell repertoires in COVID-19. Data came from immunoSEQ multiplex PCR; TCRdb stores just in-frame clones and leaves some out. This sample has under 65,000 clones, with roughly nine tenths found just once. The sample consisted of peripheral blood. The origin of the receptors is a woman older than 75 with COVID-19, enrolled during active disease.

The V gene is TRBV4-1, the J gene TRBJ2-1; weak D call: TRBD2 (5 bases). Trimming took off 0 bases at V and 5 bases at J, with 14 bases between the two ends. Germline assignment: CDR1 MGHRA and CDR2 YSYEKL. The CDR3 extends over 16 amino acids. The CDR3, as DNA: TGCGCCAGCAGCCAAGATCGCGGGCAGCTGAACAATGAGCAGTTCTTC. Protein sequence: CASSQDRGQLNNEQFF.

The chain couples TRBV11-2 to TRBJ2-7; D perhaps matches TRBD2 (5 bases). Looked up from germline, CDR1 is SGHAT and CDR2 is FQNNGV. V was trimmed by 5 bases and J by 2 bases, leaving 10 bases between them. There are 13 residues in the CDR3. CDR3 loop: CASSRTGTYEQYF. CDR3 nucleotides: TGTGCCAGCAGCCGGACGGGAACCTACGAGCAGTACTTC.

This chain links TRBV11-1 with TRBJ1-6, with 7 positions matching TRBD1. The CDR3 is 15 residues long. The ends lost 2 bases at V and 14 bases at J; junction bases unmatched: 12. Germline lookup yields CDR1 SGHAT and CDR2 FQDESV (reference sequence). For the CDR3, the DNA is TGTGCCAGCAGCTTATATTCGGGACAGCTTCAATCCCTCCACTTT. Its protein product is CASSLYSGQLQSLHF.

The chain has TRBV7-8 and TRBJ2-1; D gene unclear. The CDR3 is made up of 11 amino acids. The V end was cut by 5 bases, the J end by 5 bases, with 4 bases between. Germline loops: CDR1 SGHVS, CDR2 FQNEAQ. Here the CDR3 reads CASSPDNEQFF. CDR3 nucleotide sequence: TGTGCCAGCAGCCCGGACAATGAGCAGTTCTTC.

This clone has more than one count but fewer than ten. This chain uses TRBV9 with TRBJ2-2, with 12 bases aligning to TRBD2. The J segment lost 0 bases and the V segment lost 3 bases, leaving 6 bases of the junction unmatched. The germline V gene encodes CDR1 SGDLS and CDR2 YYNGEE. CDR3 size: 18 residues. Written as DNA, the CDR3 is TGTGCCAGCAGCGCCCGACTAGCGGGGGCCGCGAACACCGGGGAGCTGTTTTTT. Translation gives CASSARLAGAANTGELFF.

The DNA for the CDR3 is TGTGCCAGCAGTTACCCCTCGACCCCCGGGACAGGGACTAGCACAGATACGCAGTATTTT. Residues: CASSYPSTPGTGTSTDTQYF. This chain connects TRBV6-2 or TRBV6-3 to TRBJ2-3; 9 nucleotides agree with TRBD1. Germline lookup yields CDR1 MNHEY and CDR2 SVGEGT. V shed 2 bases, J shed 0 bases, and the junction held 15 bases outside the gene matches. The CDR3 is 20 amino acids.

The chain carries TRBV30 and TRBJ2-3, with TRBD2 matching over 12 bases. V lost 2 bases, J lost 6 bases, and 12 bases stayed unmatched. Germline CDR1 reads GTSNPN; CDR2 reads SVGIG (reference sequence). The CDR3 sequence is 17 residues long. The CDR3 loop is CAWSHEILAGGPDTQYF. CDR3 nucleotides: TGTGCCTGGAGTCATGAAATTCTAGCGGGGGGGCCGGATACGCAGTATTTT.

The rearrangement links TRBV5-4 to TRBJ2-6; D might be TRBD2 (5 bases). The germline V gene encodes CDR1 SGHNT and CDR2 YYREEE (reference sequence). Trimming removed 6 bases at V and 4 bases at J, with 14 bases between. This CDR3 contains 15 residues. CDR3 in amino acids: CASTLTGVGANVLTF. The CDR3 region has the DNA TGTGCCAGCACCCTGACCGGGGTAGGGGCCAACGTCCTGACTTTC.

V usage is TRBV7-2 and J usage is TRBJ1-1, with 8 bases that match TRBD1. CDR1 is SGHTA, CDR2 FQGNSA, per germline. With 3 bases clipped from V and 9 bases from J, the junction kept 3 bases outside the gene matches. The CDR3 sequence is 12 residues long. The CDR3 DNA reads as TGTGCCAGCAGCTTTGACAGGGGAAAAGCTTTCTTT. Amino acid sequence: CASSFDRGKAFF.

J is TRBJ1-1 and V is TRBV5-1; TRBD1 aligns across 9 bases. There are 14 residues in the CDR3. V shed 4 bases and J 5 bases; nucleotides not matched to a gene: 6. The V gene's germline CDR1 is SGHRS and CDR2 YFSETQ. CDR3 coding DNA: TGCGCCAGCAGCCAAAGACAGGGGGGGACTGAAGCTTTCTTT. This gives the protein CASSQRQGGTEAFF.

V is TRBV19 and J is TRBJ2-1; the match to TRBD2 covers 16 bases. The CDR3 is made up of 18 amino acids. Germline V gene sequence: CDR1 LNHDA, CDR2 SQIVND (reference sequence). Germline trimming cut 5 bases from V and 9 bases from J; bases unmatched to any gene: 13. CDR3 DNA: TGTGCCAGTAGTCCTCGACGAGGGACTAGCGGGGGGGCGTCTGAGCAGTTCTTC. The encoded protein is CASSPRRGTSGGASEQFF.

This sequence joins TRBV4-1 and TRBJ2-7; TRBD1 aligns across 7 bases. V trimming: 3 bases; J trimming: 3 bases; junction bases outside the gene matches: 17. The germline V gene has CDR1 MGHRA and CDR2 YSYEKL. The CDR3 covers 18 residues. DNA of the CDR3: TGCGCCAGCAGCCAGGACCTAATATGGAGACAGGGCCGCTACGAGCAGTACTTC. As protein: CASSQDLIWRQGRYEQYF.

This clone was detected once. DNA of the CDR3: TGCGCCAGCAGCCCCGCGGGGTGGGATGAGCAGTTCTTC. It specifies CASSPAGWDEQFF. The chain couples TRBV5-1 to TRBJ2-1; possibly TRBD2 for D (6 bases). The CDR3 runs to 13 residues. Germline V CDR1 and CDR2: SGHRS, YFSETQ. Trimming removed 4 bases at V and 8 bases at J, with 13 bases between. Supplemented by reference TRBV5-1 and TRBJ2-1, the full variable domain reads KAGVTQTPRYLIKTRGQQVTLSCSPISGHRSVSWYQQTPGQGLQFLFEYFSETQRNKGNFPGRFSGRQFSNSRSEMNVSTLELGDSALYLCASSPAGWDEQFFGPGTRLTVL.

A note on this clone: This CDR3 fails to terminate in the conserved phenylalanine or tryptophan, so it likely reflects a read error. Because the CDR3's place on the DNA is in doubt, the DNA is left out and the CDR3 is given as listed by TCRdb. This chain joins TRBV18 and TRBJ2-3; the table's D call, TRBD1, was not checked against the DNA. Counting both end residues, the CDR3 totals 9 amino acids. Germline V gene lookup returns CDR1 KGHSH and CDR2 LQKENI. CDR3 residues: CASSPTGAT.

This chain uses TRBV19 with TRBJ1-5; 8 nucleotides match TRBD1. This CDR3 region has 15 residues. The germline CDR1 and CDR2 sequences are LNHDA and SQIVND (reference sequence). Losses at the gene ends were 6 bases for V and 3 bases for J; bases not matched to a gene: 7. Written as DNA, the CDR3 is TGTGCCAGTAGGGAGACAGGGGCCAACAATCAGCCCCAGCATTTT. As protein: CASRETGANNQPQHF.

This clone was seen a single time. The gene calls are TRBV2 and TRBJ1-5, with TRBD1 identical over 8 bases. Germline CDR1 and CDR2: SNHLY and FYNNEI. This CDR3 comprises 12 residues. The CDR3 loop reads CATGDSNQPQHF. CDR3 coding DNA: TGTGCGACAGGGGATAGCAATCAGCCCCAGCATTTT.

This rearrangement joins TRBV18 to TRBJ1-3; possibly TRBD1 for D (5 bases). The ends were cut back, 6 bases at V and 0 bases at J, with 15 bases in the middle. In germline, CDR1 is KGHSH, CDR2 LQKENI. The CDR3 runs 16 residues. The CDR3: CASSAFGHTSGNTIYF. In DNA, the CDR3 is TGTGCCAGCTCCGCTTTTGGACATACCTCTGGAAACACCATATATTTT.

V is TRBV12-3 or TRBV12-4 and J is TRBJ2-2; D perhaps matches TRBD2 (6 bases). V lost 7 bases and J lost 6, with 12 bases in between. This CDR3 has 13 residues. CDR3 loop: CASIIRGSGELFF. CDR3 DNA sequence: TGTGCCAGCATTATCCGGGGGTCCGGGGAGCTGTTTTTT.

The chain couples TRBV27 to TRBJ2-7, with D possibly being TRBD2 (5 bases). Germline-derived CDR1 and CDR2 are MNHEY and SMNVEV (reference sequence). The V gene lost 4 bases and the J gene lost 0 bases, with 13 bases spanning the gap. The CDR3 has 15 residues. CDR3 in amino acids: CASSSPGRSSYEQYF. In nucleotides, the CDR3 is TGTGCCAGCAGTTCCCCGGGAAGGAGCTCCTACGAGCAGTACTTC.

The count of this clone is one. This chain uses TRBV27 with TRBJ2-3, with TRBD2 identical over 9 bases. Germline values: CDR1 MNHEY, CDR2 SMNVEV (reference sequence). The CDR3 totals 14 residues. The V gene end was trimmed by 10 bases and the J gene end by 0 bases; junction bases not matched to a gene: 5. The CDR3 region is CATGTSRSTDTQYF. The CDR3 bases are TGTGCCACCGGGACTAGCAGAAGCACAGATACGCAGTATTTT.

The chain joins TRBV19 to TRBJ1-5; the match to TRBD1 covers 8 bases. There are 14 residues in the CDR3. Germline CDR1 reads LNHDA; CDR2 reads SQIVND (reference sequence). V lost 9 bases, J lost 3 bases, and 7 bases stayed unmatched. The CDR3 loop reads CASAQGANNQPQHF. The DNA of the CDR3 is TGTGCCAGCGCCCAGGGGGCCAACAATCAGCCCCAGCATTTT.

V gene TRBV14 combines with J gene TRBJ2-2; tentative D call: TRBD2 (5 bases). The germline gives CDR1 SGHDN, CDR2 FVKESK. The CDR3 runs to 15 residues. The germline V and J ends were trimmed by 1 base and 5 bases, with 11 bases remaining between them. CDR3 protein: CASSQVGTRTGELFF. Written as DNA, the CDR3 is TGTGCCAGCAGCCAAGTGGGTACTAGGACCGGGGAGCTGTTTTTT.